This T cell receptor beta chain was retrieved from a study of T-cell reconstitution after alpha-beta-depleted transplantation in children. For TCRbeta, the library was prepared with unique molecular identifiers. TCRdb passed the PCR reads through MiXCR, listing each CDR3 protein once. The profile shows fewer than 150,000 distinct CDR3 sequences, around 23% of them singletons. The germline V gene has CDR1 SGHRS and CDR2 YFSETQ. The CDR3 length is 14 residues. Trimming removed 4 bases from V and 8 bases from J, with 15 bases in between. This clonotype showed up just once. Its antigen remains unidentified. Study-wide results and caveats: Several hundred rapidly expanded clones from non-depleted graft cells reportedly supplied alpha-beta T cells about two months post-transplant. Day-60 TCRbeta diversity that was high in some patients was derived from surviving recipient T cells and thymic progenitors. Diversity and T-cell counts at one year after transplant derived mostly from new T cells.

The sample here was PBMCs, mostly from graft donor cells, taken 180 days after TCRalphabeta/CD19-depleted stem cell transplant. The V and J genes are TRBV5-1 and TRBJ1-4, with D unresolved. This TCR derives from a male patient between 2 and 15 years old who had a stem cell transplant for chronic granulomatous disease, so the T cells may come from the graft donor. This chain's CDR3 is CASSQDVRGEKLFF. CDR3 in DNA: TGCGCCAGCAGCCAGGACGTACGTGGAGAAAAACTGTTTTTT.